Sequencing of this T cell receptor (beta chain) was carried out in a study of cytotoxic CD8 clonotypes in ibrutinib-treated CLL. Study-level results: T-cell clonality at baseline went above that of age-matched healthy donors and rose and fell with circulating CD8+ T-cell counts. Sampling schedules were unmatched across sustained-remission and progressing patients. At progression, clonality fell back toward baseline after rising at ibrutinib response.

Measured with immunoSEQ multiplex PCR; TCRdb has only the in-frame clones, and not every one. Of 24,000 or so clones listed, 65% to 80% are singletons. Per the germline V gene, CDR1 is SGDLS and CDR2 is YYNGEE. The CDR3 totals 16 residues. V lost 4 bases and J 0 bases, leaving 16 bases between the germline ends. This clone was found a few times. What it binds is not known. The chain links TRBV9 to TRBJ1-2, with D perhaps TRBD1 (5 bases). This sequence originates from a human donor with chronic lymphocytic leukemia. The specimen comprised PBMCs, sampled after 12 months of ibrutinib treatment. CDR3 loop: CASSPVEGRSNYGYTF. DNA of the CDR3: TGTGCCAGCAGCCCCGTAGAGGGGAGGTCTAACTATGGCTACACCTTC.